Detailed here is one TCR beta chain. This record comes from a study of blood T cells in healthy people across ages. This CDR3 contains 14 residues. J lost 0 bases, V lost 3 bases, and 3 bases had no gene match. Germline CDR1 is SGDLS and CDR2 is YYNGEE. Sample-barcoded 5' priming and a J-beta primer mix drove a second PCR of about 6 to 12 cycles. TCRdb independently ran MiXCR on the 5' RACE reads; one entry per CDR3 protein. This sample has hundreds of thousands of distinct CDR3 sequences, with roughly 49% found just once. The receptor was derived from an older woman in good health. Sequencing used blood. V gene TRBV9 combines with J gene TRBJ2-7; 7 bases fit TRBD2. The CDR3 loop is CASSASGGSYEQYF. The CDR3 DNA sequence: TGTGCCAGCAGCGCTAGCGGTGGCTCCTACGAGCAGTACTTC. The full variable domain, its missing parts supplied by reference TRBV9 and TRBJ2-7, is DSGVTQTPKHLITATGQRVTLRCSPRSGDLSVYWYQQSLDQGLQFLIQYYNGEERAKGNILERFSAQQFPDLHSELNLSSLELGDSALYFCASSASGGSYEQYFGPGTRLTVT.